Following are 4 T cell receptor beta chains from one sample sequenced in a study of blood T cell repertoires in COVID-19. Here immunoSEQ multiplex PCR was the method, and the copy in TCRdb shows in-frame clones only, minus some. Among tens of thousands of clones listed, about 90% were seen once. Source material: peripheral blood. Receptors originate from a human donor with active COVID-19. The donor label of this sample is uncertain.

This rearrangement joins TRBV27 to TRBJ2-1; 8 bases are a match to TRBD1. The ends lost 7 bases at V and 8 bases at J; junction bases unmatched: 1. This CDR3 has 11 amino acids. CDR1 is MNHEY and CDR2 is SMNVEV in the germline V gene (reference sequence). The CDR3 protein is CASNRGYEQFF. CDR3 sequence (DNA): TGTGCCAGCAACAGGGGGTATGAGCAGTTCTTC.

Here the CDR3 DNA reads TGTGCCAGCAGAAGAGGGAGCTCTGGAAACACCATATATTTT. Translated, it gives CASRRGSSGNTIYF. The chain employs TRBV21-1 and TRBJ1-3. TRBV21-1 is noted as a pseudogene. The CDR3 consists of 14 residues.

This sequence joins TRBV4-3 and TRBJ2-3; TRBD2 matches at 12 bases. Trimming cost V 0 bases and J 3 bases; bases outside gene matches: 7. From germline, CDR1 is LGHNA and CDR2 YSLEER. This CDR3 region has 18 residues. DNA of the CDR3: TGCGCCAGCAGCCAAGAAGGTCCTAGCGGGGGGGGGACAGATACGCAGTATTTT. Translating gives CASSQEGPSGGGTDTQYF.

With respect to this clone: One base away lies a much larger clone, so this may be a sequencing read error. The chain employs TRBV13 and TRBJ1-2; 9 bases line up with TRBD1. The CDR3 is made up of 16 amino acids. Germline V gives CDR1 PRHDT, CDR2 FYEKMQ (reference sequence). Trimming took 5 bases from V and 8 from J; bases not matched to a gene: 15. In DNA, the CDR3 is TGTGCCAGCAGCCGCACCGAAGACAGGGGGGTGGGGGGCTACACCTTC. Encoded protein: CASSRTEDRGVGGYTF. The whole variable domain, remainder taken from reference TRBV13 and TRBJ1-2, is AAGVIQSPRHLIKEKRETATLKCYPIPRHDTVYWYQQGPGQDPQFLISFYEKMQSDKGSIPDRFSAQQFSDYHSELNMSSLELGDSALYFCASSRTEDRGVGGYTFGSGTRLTVV.